A single sample gave rise to the 29 T cell receptor beta chains below, sequenced in a study of cytomegalovirus exposure and HLA in healthy donors. PCR involved 60 Vbeta and 13 Jbeta primers. Sequenced by immunoSEQ multiplex PCR; TCRdb stores in-frame clones only, minus some. The sample shows about 120,000 clones, over 70% of them seen only once. Sequencing input: PBMCs. These receptors all come from a man between 18 and 29 years old in good health and CMV-seropositive.

The chain is built from TRBV13 and TRBJ2-5; the D gene is possibly TRBD1 (7 bases). The CDR3 has 13 amino acids. Germline assignment: CDR1 PRHDT and CDR2 FYEKMQ (reference sequence). V dropped 4 bases and J dropped 4 bases, with 10 bases sitting between them. This CDR3 reads CASSSRDRETQYF. The CDR3 coding sequence is TGTGCCAGCAGCTCGCGGGACAGAGAGACCCAGTACTTC.

This clone was seen only a few times. The genes are TRBV7-9 and TRBJ2-7; D is perhaps TRBD1 (6 bases). CDR3 size: 13 residues. The ends were cut back, 10 bases at V and 3 bases at J, with 16 bases in the middle. Germline assignment: CDR1 SEHNR and CDR2 FQNEAQ (reference sequence). This CDR3 reads CATNTGSYYEQYF. For the CDR3, the DNA is TGTGCCACCAATACAGGGTCGTACTACGAGCAGTACTTC.

The chain recombines TRBV5-4 with TRBJ2-3; TRBD1 matches 10 bases. Germline assignment: CDR1 SGHNT and CDR2 YYREEE (reference sequence). This CDR3 region has 15 residues. The V and J ends lost 5 bases and 7 bases, in that order; junction bases with no gene match: 10. CDR3 DNA: TGTGCCAGCAGTCACCCCGGGACAGGGGATAATACGCAGTATTTT. Protein sequence: CASSHPGTGDNTQYF.

This sequence joins TRBV4-1 and TRBJ2-7, with 8 nucleotides matching TRBD1. Germline values: CDR1 MGHRA, CDR2 YSYEKL. CDR3 length: 15 amino acids. J lost 2 bases, V lost 4 bases, and 7 bases had no gene match. The CDR3: CASSPGQGLTYEQYF. For the CDR3, the DNA is TGCGCCAGCAGCCCTGGACAGGGTTTAACCTACGAGCAGTACTTC.

This clone was counted only a few times. V and J are TRBV13 and TRBJ1-2, with D unresolved. Germline CDR1 and CDR2: PRHDT and FYEKMQ (reference sequence). V was trimmed by 4 bases and J by 2 bases, leaving 5 bases between them. CDR3 length equals 12 residues. This chain's CDR3 is CASSSRNYGYTF. The CDR3 DNA reads as TGTGCCAGCAGCTCGAGGAACTATGGCTACACCTTC.

CDR3 sequence (DNA): TGTGCCAGCTCACCAGTACAGGGTGCAAGTGGCTACACCTTC. Amino acid sequence: CASSPVQGASGYTF. The rearrangement joins TRBV18 to TRBJ1-2; TRBD1 might be the D (6 bases). V dropped 2 bases and J dropped 7 bases, with 14 bases sitting between them. Germline V lookup: CDR1 KGHSH, CDR2 LQKENI. This CDR3 comprises 14 residues.

V gene TRBV30 combines with J gene TRBJ2-1; TRBD1 matches 9 bases. The CDR3 covers 17 residues. Germline trimming cut 0 bases from V and 3 bases from J; bases unmatched to any gene: 9. Germline V lookup: CDR1 GTSNPN, CDR2 SVGIG (reference sequence). The DNA for the CDR3 is TGTGCCTGGAGTGTAAGGGTGGGGACAGGGTTCTACAATGAGCAGTTCTTC. It codes for CAWSVRVGTGFYNEQFF.

J is TRBJ2-7 and V is TRBV2, with 7 bases fitting TRBD1. The length of the CDR3 is 12 residues. After removal of 6 bases from V and 5 bases from J, the junction contained 4 bases not matched to a gene. From germline, CDR1 is SNHLY and CDR2 FYNNEI. The CDR3 region is CASSRTGDEQYF. In DNA form, the CDR3 reads TGTGCCAGCAGCCGAACAGGGGACGAGCAGTACTTC. Full variable domain (outside the CDR3, taken from reference TRBV2 and TRBJ2-7): EPEVTQTPSHQVTQMGQEVILRCVPISNHLYFYWYRQILGQKVEFLVSFYNNEISEKSEIFDDQFSVERPDGSNFTLKIRSTKLEDSAMYFCASSRTGDEQYFGPGTRLTVT.

This clone was counted between two and nine times. The chain joins TRBV6-5 to TRBJ2-5; D unresolved. The V end lost 6 bases, the J end lost 5 bases, and 13 bases lay between the germline ends. CDR3 size: 13 residues. In germline, CDR1 is MNHEY, CDR2 SVGAGI. CDR3 residues: CASSLDIRETQYF. The CDR3 nucleotides are TGTGCCAGCAGCCTCGACATCCGTGAGACCCAGTACTTC.

The chain has TRBV4-3 and TRBJ1-2; 8 bases line up with TRBD1. With V trimmed by 3 bases and J by 2 bases, 5 bases remained unmatched. CDR1 is LGHNA and CDR2 is YSLEER in the germline V gene. This CDR3 has 15 amino acids. This chain's CDR3 is CASSHDTGGNYGYTF. CDR3 nucleotide sequence: TGCGCCAGCAGCCACGACACAGGGGGGAACTATGGCTACACCTTC.

J is TRBJ2-1 and V is TRBV10-3, with D hard to call. Trimming shortened V by 3 bases and J by 0 bases, and 12 bases separated the two germline ends. CDR1 ENHRY and CDR2 SYGVKD come from the germline V gene. CDR3 length: 16 amino acids. The CDR3 is CAISDAAHNSYNEQFF. The CDR3 DNA is TGTGCCATCAGTGATGCCGCGCATAACTCCTACAATGAGCAGTTCTTC.

This chain links TRBV4-3 with TRBJ2-1; 8 bases fit TRBD2. V lost 1 base and J lost 3; bases outside the gene matches: 5. Germline CDR1 LGHNA, CDR2 YSLEER. The CDR3 length is 16 residues. CDR3 DNA: TGCGCCAGCAGCCAAGTAAGCGGGAGCGGCTACAATGAGCAGTTCTTC. This encodes CASSQVSGSGYNEQFF.

Here the CDR3 reads CASGLPTSSNEQFF. CDR3 sequence (DNA): TGTGCTAGTGGTTTGCCGACTAGCTCTAATGAGCAGTTCTTC. The rearrangement joins TRBV12-5 to TRBJ2-1; 7 bases are a match to TRBD2. V lost 2 bases to trimming and J lost 7 bases; unmatched junction nucleotides: 5. There are 14 residues in the CDR3. CDR1 and CDR2 (germline): LGHNT, FRNRAP.

V usage is TRBV7-9 and J usage is TRBJ1-1, with D perhaps matching TRBD1 (5 bases). The V end was cut by 3 bases, the J end by 4 bases, with 18 bases between. The CDR3 extends over 16 amino acids. CDR1 and CDR2 (germline): SEHNR, FQNEAQ (reference sequence). In DNA, the CDR3 is TGTGCCAGCAGCTTTTTCACAGGAGATGGTGGCACTGAAGCTTTCTTT. It codes for CASSFFTGDGGTEAFF. Full variable domain (missing parts from reference TRBV7-9 and TRBJ1-1): DTGVSQNPRHKITKRGQNVTFRCDPISEHNRLYWYRQTLGQGPEFLTYFQNEAQLEKSRLLSDRFSAERPKGSFSTLEIQRTEQGDSAMYLCASSFFTGDGGTEAFFGQGTRLTVV.

This chain uses TRBV19 with TRBJ2-3, with 7 bases lining up with TRBD2. Germline V gene lookup returns CDR1 LNHDA and CDR2 SQIVND (reference sequence). The J segment lost 4 bases and the V segment lost 4 bases, leaving 5 bases of the junction unmatched. The CDR3 length is 14 residues. Here the CDR3 reads CASSNGLEPDTQYF. DNA of the CDR3: TGTGCCAGTAGTAACGGACTAGAGCCAGATACGCAGTATTTT.

As to this clone: Compared with germline, one end of the junction differs, possibly owing to a read error. The V gene is TRBV7-9, the J gene TRBJ2-5, with 8 bases identical to TRBD1. Germline loops: CDR1 SEHNR, CDR2 FQNEAQ (reference sequence). The CDR3 contains 13 residues. The CDR3 here is CASSLGFGNRGDF. In DNA form, the CDR3 reads TGTGCCAGCAGCTTAGGGTTCGGGAACAGGGGGGACTTC.

The chain links TRBV7-9 to TRBJ2-1; 7 nucleotides line up with TRBD2. V dropped 5 bases and J dropped 10; count of bases not matched to a gene: 14. The CDR3 loop spans 15 amino acids. Germline-derived CDR1 and CDR2 are SEHNR and FQNEAQ (reference sequence). Written as DNA, the CDR3 is TGTGCCAGCAGCAACTATGTGGGGGGGTCCGGAGAGCAGTTCTTC. Amino acid sequence: CASSNYVGGSGEQFF.

The DNA for the CDR3 is TGTGCCACCATGGGACAGGGGGTGGACACTGAAGCTTTCTTT. Protein: CATMGQGVDTEAFF. The chain carries TRBV10-3 and TRBJ1-1, with 11 bases aligning to TRBD1. V was pared by 10 bases and J by 3 bases, with 7 bases of the junction left unmatched. The CDR3 has 14 amino acids. Germline values: CDR1 ENHRY, CDR2 SYGVKD.

This chain joins TRBV5-5 and TRBJ1-4; 7 bases are a match to TRBD1. The CDR3 is made up of 17 amino acids. Germline CDR1 is SGHKS and CDR2 is YYEKEE (reference sequence). V shed 4 bases and J 7 bases; nucleotides not matched to a gene: 16. As DNA, the CDR3 is TGTGCCAGCAGCAAGACAGGGTCGGGGTCGGATGGTGAAAAACTGTTTTTT. Translating it yields CASSKTGSGSDGEKLFF.

CDR3 nucleotide sequence: TGTGCCAGAAGCCCGGGACAGGGGGGACCTCCTGGAAACACCATATATTTT. Translated, it gives CARSPGQGGPPGNTIYF. The chain joins TRBV5-3 to TRBJ1-3; 11 nucleotides agree with TRBD1. TRBV5-3 is known as an ORF, though its function is uncertain. V lost 4 bases, J lost 2 bases, and 8 bases stayed unmatched. CDR3 length equals 17 residues.

A few counts support this clone. The rearrangement joins TRBV6-1 to TRBJ1-1; D is ambiguous. The CDR3 is 14 residues long. Per the germline V gene, CDR1 is MNHNS and CDR2 is SASEGT. Trimming shortened V by 0 bases and J by 5 bases, and 10 bases separated the two germline ends. DNA for the CDR3: TGTGCCAGCAGTGAAGCTGGGAGTGGGACTGAAGCTTTCTTT. This translates into CASSEAGSGTEAFF.

V is TRBV11-2 and J is TRBJ1-1; D remains unclear. This CDR3 is built from 13 residues. From germline, CDR1 is SGHAT and CDR2 FQNNGV. The V and J ends lost 6 bases and 4 bases respectively, with 12 bases between them. This CDR3 reads CASRPNGGTEAFF. Here the CDR3 DNA reads TGTGCCAGCAGACCTAACGGTGGCACTGAAGCTTTCTTT.

The chain combines TRBV10-3 with TRBJ2-5; D uncertain. The end of the DNA is better explained by TRBJ2-7, so the J call may be wrong. CDR1 ENHRY and CDR2 SYGVKD come from the germline V gene. CDR3 length: 11 amino acids. The DNA for the CDR3 is TGTGCCATCCGTAGAGCCTACGAGCAGTACTTC. It codes for CAIRRAYEQYF.

This chain connects TRBV6-1 to TRBJ1-2; tentative D call: TRBD1 (5 bases). Germline loops: CDR1 MNHNS, CDR2 SASEGT. The CDR3 is 14 residues long. V was clipped by 4 bases and J by 3 bases, with 12 bases between them. CDR3 sequence: CASSVAGKDYGYTF. The CDR3 bases are TGTGCCAGCAGTGTGGCAGGGAAGGACTATGGCTACACCTTC.

The V call is TRBV7-2, the J call TRBJ2-1; TRBD2 matches 8 bases. Germline V CDR1 and CDR2: SGHTA, FQGNSA. This CDR3 has 15 amino acids. Trimming removed 5 bases from V and 10 bases from J; junction bases left unmatched: 13. The CDR3 bases are TGTGCCAGCAGCCCGACGCGGACTAGCCGAAGGGAGCAGTTCTTC. Its translation is CASSPTRTSRREQFF.

The chain carries TRBV10-2 and TRBJ1-5; TRBD1 aligns across 10 bases. Germline V gene data show CDR1 as WSHSY and CDR2 as SAAADI. The CDR3 covers 14 residues. After removal of 6 bases from V and 4 bases from J, the junction contained 3 bases not matched to a gene. CDR3 amino acids: CASSGTGANQPQHF. The DNA for the CDR3 is TGCGCCAGCAGCGGGACAGGGGCTAATCAGCCCCAGCATTTT.

The genes are TRBV5-1 and TRBJ2-3; the D is unclear. The CDR3 has 13 residues. Trimming pared 0 bases from V and 5 bases from J, leaving 7 bases between. The germline V gene encodes CDR1 SGHRS and CDR2 YFSETQ. The CDR3 DNA sequence: TGCGCCAGCAGCTTGGCCCCTTTAGATACGCAGTATTTT. Protein sequence: CASSLAPLDTQYF.

CDR3 nucleotides: TGTGCCAGCAGCGACCCCCAGGACACAAATAGCAATCAGCCCCAGCATTTT. Encoded protein: CASSDPQDTNSNQPQHF. The genes are TRBV13 and TRBJ1-5, with D tentatively TRBD1 (5 bases). V lost 5 bases to trimming and J lost 0 bases, with 17 bases between them. Germline-derived CDR1 and CDR2 are PRHDT and FYEKMQ (reference sequence). This CDR3 is 17 amino acids long.

The gene calls are TRBV2 and TRBJ1-2; possible D gene TRBD1, 5 bases. The CDR3 covers 12 residues. The germline CDR1 and CDR2 sequences are SNHLY and FYNNEI. The germline V and J ends were trimmed by 6 bases and 13 bases, with 18 bases remaining between them. Here the CDR3 DNA reads TGTGCCAGCAGCGAAAGGGGATCAACGCCCACCTTC. It is translated as CASSERGSTPTF.